The 21 T cell receptor beta chains reported below all come from one sample, sequenced in a study of blood T cell repertoires in COVID-19. Generated by immunoSEQ multiplex PCR, the TCRdb table keeps only in-frame clones and is missing some. The sample records nearly 350,000 clones, around 87% being singletons. Input material: peripheral blood. These receptors all stem from a woman in her fifties or sixties with COVID-19, enrolled during active disease.

This clone was seen a few times. The chain uses TRBV5-1 and TRBJ1-2, with a weak D call TRBD1 (6 bases). The V end lost 4 bases, the J end lost 7 bases, and 14 bases lay between the germline ends. CDR3 length equals 13 residues. Germline V gene sequence: CDR1 SGHRS, CDR2 YFSETQ. CDR3 amino acids: CASSPGTPSGYTF. Written as DNA, the CDR3 is TGCGCCAGCAGCCCCGGGACACCGAGTGGCTACACCTTC.

The chain is built from TRBV6-5 and TRBJ1-1; D remains unclear. This CDR3 contains 11 residues. From germline, CDR1 is MNHEY and CDR2 SVGAGI. V was cut by 2 bases and J by 8 bases, with 6 bases left in between. The CDR3 region has the DNA TGTGCCAGCAGTTACGGGAGAGAAGCTTTCTTT. Translated: CASSYGREAFF.

This clone was counted once. The chain joins TRBV5-4 to TRBJ1-1; D possibly corresponds to TRBD1 (6 bases). CDR3 length: 13 residues. Germline V gene data show CDR1 as SGHNT and CDR2 as YYREEE (reference sequence). The V gene lost 4 bases and the J gene lost 6 bases, with 13 bases spanning the gap. CDR3: CASSVQGRAEAFF. The CDR3 region has the DNA TGTGCCAGCAGCGTTCAGGGGAGGGCTGAAGCTTTCTTT. The complete variable domain, with remaining parts taken from reference TRBV5-4 and TRBJ1-1, reads ETGVTQSPTHLIKTRGQQVTLRCSSQSGHNTVSWYQQALGQGPQFIFQYYREEENGRGNFPPRFSGLQFPNYSSELNVNALELDDSALYLCASSVQGRAEAFFGQGTRLTVV.

For the CDR3, the DNA is TGTGCCAGCAGCCCCCGGGCTAGCGGGTTTGAGACCCAGTACTTC. It specifies CASSPRASGFETQYF. The chain employs TRBV13 and TRBJ2-5, with 8 nucleotides matching TRBD2. With 5 bases clipped from V and 5 bases from J, the junction kept 10 bases outside the gene matches. Germline assignment: CDR1 PRHDT and CDR2 FYEKMQ (reference sequence). The CDR3 sequence is 15 residues long.

V usage is TRBV6-2 or TRBV6-3 and J usage is TRBJ2-7, with 7 bases matching TRBD1. Germline CDR1 MNHEY, CDR2 SVGEGT. The CDR3 spans 15 residues. V shed 4 bases, J shed 2 bases, and the junction held 8 bases outside the gene matches. The DNA of the CDR3 is TGTGCCAGCAGTTTAGATTCCGGGACAGCCTACGAGCAGTACTTC. This gives the protein CASSLDSGTAYEQYF.

This chain connects TRBV3-1 (or the pseudogene TRBV3-2) to TRBJ1-1, with TRBD1 identical over 8 bases. Trimming took 3 bases from V and 11 from J; bases not matched to a gene: 14. Germline lookup yields CDR1 LGHDT and CDR2 YNNKEL (reference sequence). This CDR3 is 15 amino acids long. The CDR3 protein is CASSHAGTGYGRAFF. The DNA of the CDR3 is TGTGCCAGCAGCCATGCCGGGACAGGTTATGGACGGGCTTTCTTT.

V is TRBV21-1 and J is TRBJ2-7; the D call of TRBD1 is as the table states it, not checked on the DNA. TRBV21-1 is marked as a pseudogene. The CDR3 length is 16 residues. The CDR3 DNA follows: TGTGCCAGCAGCTCTTCACCCCCCGGGACATCCTACGAGCAGTACTTC. It specifies CASSSSPPGTSYEQYF.

The chain carries TRBV5-4 and TRBJ2-7, with D possibly matching TRBD1 (6 bases). This CDR3 has 14 residues. V lost 4 bases to trimming and J lost 3 bases, with 14 bases between them. CDR1 SGHNT and CDR2 YYREEE come from the germline V gene (reference sequence). This chain's CDR3 is CASSLLGTNYEQYF. As DNA, the CDR3 is TGTGCCAGCAGCCTGTTGGGGACAAACTACGAGCAGTACTTC. Using reference TRBV5-4 and TRBJ2-7 for the parts outside the CDR3, the full variable domain is ETGVTQSPTHLIKTRGQQVTLRCSSQSGHNTVSWYQQALGQGPQFIFQYYREEENGRGNFPPRFSGLQFPNYSSELNVNALELDDSALYLCASSLLGTNYEQYFGPGTRLTVT.

The chain recombines TRBV13 with TRBJ2-1, with 7 bases aligning to TRBD2. From germline, CDR1 is PRHDT and CDR2 FYEKMQ (reference sequence). With V trimmed by 2 bases and J by 0 bases, 4 bases remained unmatched. The CDR3 extends over 16 amino acids. DNA of the CDR3: TGTGCCAGCAGCTTATTGGGCGGGAGCTCCTACAATGAGCAGTTCTTC. It yields the protein CASSLLGGSSYNEQFF.

This clone was seen a single time. V usage is TRBV4-3 and J usage is TRBJ2-7; D is perhaps TRBD1 (6 bases). CDR1 is LGHNA, CDR2 YSLEER, per germline. The CDR3 is made up of 15 amino acids. V was pared by 5 bases and J by 0 bases, with 14 bases between. The CDR3 DNA reads as TGCGCCAGCAGCTTCCGGGACACGCACTCCTACGAGCAGTACTTC. It codes for CASSFRDTHSYEQYF.

In this sample, this clone turned up once. The chain employs TRBV2 and TRBJ2-1, with D unresolved. The germline V gene has CDR1 SNHLY and CDR2 FYNNEI. The CDR3 is 13 residues long. V was shortened by 7 bases and J by 4 bases, with 11 bases between the two germline ends. This CDR3 reads CASTLTEYNEQFF. The CDR3 DNA is TGTGCCAGCACTCTGACGGAGTACAATGAGCAGTTCTTC.

The chain is built from TRBV5-4 and TRBJ2-7; D gene ambiguous. Trimming took off 5 bases at V and 6 bases at J, with 18 bases between the two ends. From germline, CDR1 is SGHNT and CDR2 YYREEE (reference sequence). There are 14 residues in the CDR3. The CDR3 sequence: CASRPSSTPGEQYF. CDR3 nucleotides: TGTGCCAGCAGACCTTCTAGTACTCCTGGCGAGCAGTACTTC.

The CDR3 loop reads CASSPLPELNYGYTF. CDR3 sequence (DNA): TGTGCCAGCTCACCACTTCCCGAACTTAACTATGGCTACACCTTC. The rearrangement links TRBV18 to TRBJ1-2, with no clear D. V shed 1 base and J shed 1 base, with 10 bases lying between them. The CDR3 consists of 15 residues. Germline V CDR1 and CDR2: KGHSH, LQKENI.

Of note for this clone: Within the sample, other DNA sequences also encode this same CDR3. This chain connects TRBV2 to TRBJ1-5; the match to TRBD1 covers 7 bases. The CDR3 has 14 amino acids. Germline-derived CDR1 and CDR2 are SNHLY and FYNNEI. V gave up 4 bases and J gave up 4 bases; unmatched junction bases: 4. CDR3 DNA: TGTGCCAGCAGTGGACAGGGTGGTAATCAGCCCCAGCATTTT. Its protein product is CASSGQGGNQPQHF.

This rearrangement joins TRBV6-6 to TRBJ1-1, with D perhaps TRBD1 (5 bases). This CDR3 has 15 residues. With 0 bases removed from V and 8 bases from J, the gap between germline ends came to 16 bases. CDR1 MNHNY and CDR2 SVGAGI come from the germline V gene (reference sequence). CDR3 coding DNA: TGTGCCAGCAGTTACTCTGGACAACGAAGGCCAGAAGCTTTCTTT. Its translation is CASSYSGQRRPEAFF.

The chain is built from TRBV7-2 and TRBJ2-5; 8 bases fit TRBD2. This CDR3 comprises 15 residues. The ends lost 4 bases at V and 5 bases at J; junction bases unmatched: 9. The V gene's germline CDR1 is SGHTA and CDR2 FQGNSA. The CDR3 here is CASSSGASGYETQYF. CDR3 in DNA: TGTGCCAGCAGCTCGGGGGCTAGCGGGTACGAGACCCAGTACTTC.

The chain uses TRBV5-5 and TRBJ1-4; 7 bases match TRBD1. Unmatched junction bases numbered 9, after V lost 4 bases and J lost 12 bases. Germline CDR1 is SGHKS and CDR2 is YYEKEE (reference sequence). The CDR3 loop spans 13 amino acids. This CDR3 reads CASSRDRVEQLFF. Written as DNA, the CDR3 is TGTGCCAGCAGCAGAGACAGGGTTGAGCAACTGTTTTTT.

The J gene is TRBJ1-2, the V gene TRBV13; perhaps TRBD1 as D (6 bases). Germline V gene sequence: CDR1 PRHDT, CDR2 FYEKMQ (reference sequence). V was clipped by 2 bases and J by 4 bases, with 17 bases between them. This CDR3 is 16 amino acids long. CDR3: CASSLRVVPTGYGYTF. The DNA of the CDR3 is TGTGCCAGCAGCTTAAGGGTAGTTCCGACAGGCTATGGCTACACCTTC. Supplemented by reference TRBV13 and TRBJ1-2, the full variable domain reads AAGVIQSPRHLIKEKRETATLKCYPIPRHDTVYWYQQGPGQDPQFLISFYEKMQSDKGSIPDRFSAQQFSDYHSELNMSSLELGDSALYFCASSLRVVPTGYGYTFGSGTRLTVV.

The V call is TRBV10-1, the J call TRBJ2-1; D is unresolved. There are 16 residues in the CDR3. Between the trimmed V and J ends, which lost 4 bases and 2 bases, there was a span of 15 bases. CDR1 and CDR2 (germline): WNHNN, SYGVQD (reference sequence). The CDR3 reads CASSGLSIDPYNEQFF. CDR3 bases: TGCGCCAGCAGTGGACTGTCTATAGATCCCTACAATGAGCAGTTCTTC.

The CDR3 nucleotides read TGTGCCAGTAGTGATAAGACAGTTCCCACTGAAGCTTTCTTT. Protein product: CASSDKTVPTEAFF. The chain is built from TRBV19 and TRBJ1-1; weak D call: TRBD1 (5 bases). The CDR3 loop spans 14 amino acids. Germline V gene sequence: CDR1 LNHDA, CDR2 SQIVND (reference sequence). V lost 5 bases to trimming and J lost 4 bases, with 14 bases between them.

The rearrangement uses TRBV25-1 and TRBJ2-6, with D unclear. The germline gives CDR1 MGHDK, CDR2 SYGVNS. V was clipped by 0 bases and J by 3 bases, with 3 bases between them. The CDR3 covers 14 residues. CDR3 DNA sequence: TGTGCCAGCAGTGAATATCGTGGGGCCAACGTCCTGACTTTC. Its translation: CASSEYRGANVLTF.